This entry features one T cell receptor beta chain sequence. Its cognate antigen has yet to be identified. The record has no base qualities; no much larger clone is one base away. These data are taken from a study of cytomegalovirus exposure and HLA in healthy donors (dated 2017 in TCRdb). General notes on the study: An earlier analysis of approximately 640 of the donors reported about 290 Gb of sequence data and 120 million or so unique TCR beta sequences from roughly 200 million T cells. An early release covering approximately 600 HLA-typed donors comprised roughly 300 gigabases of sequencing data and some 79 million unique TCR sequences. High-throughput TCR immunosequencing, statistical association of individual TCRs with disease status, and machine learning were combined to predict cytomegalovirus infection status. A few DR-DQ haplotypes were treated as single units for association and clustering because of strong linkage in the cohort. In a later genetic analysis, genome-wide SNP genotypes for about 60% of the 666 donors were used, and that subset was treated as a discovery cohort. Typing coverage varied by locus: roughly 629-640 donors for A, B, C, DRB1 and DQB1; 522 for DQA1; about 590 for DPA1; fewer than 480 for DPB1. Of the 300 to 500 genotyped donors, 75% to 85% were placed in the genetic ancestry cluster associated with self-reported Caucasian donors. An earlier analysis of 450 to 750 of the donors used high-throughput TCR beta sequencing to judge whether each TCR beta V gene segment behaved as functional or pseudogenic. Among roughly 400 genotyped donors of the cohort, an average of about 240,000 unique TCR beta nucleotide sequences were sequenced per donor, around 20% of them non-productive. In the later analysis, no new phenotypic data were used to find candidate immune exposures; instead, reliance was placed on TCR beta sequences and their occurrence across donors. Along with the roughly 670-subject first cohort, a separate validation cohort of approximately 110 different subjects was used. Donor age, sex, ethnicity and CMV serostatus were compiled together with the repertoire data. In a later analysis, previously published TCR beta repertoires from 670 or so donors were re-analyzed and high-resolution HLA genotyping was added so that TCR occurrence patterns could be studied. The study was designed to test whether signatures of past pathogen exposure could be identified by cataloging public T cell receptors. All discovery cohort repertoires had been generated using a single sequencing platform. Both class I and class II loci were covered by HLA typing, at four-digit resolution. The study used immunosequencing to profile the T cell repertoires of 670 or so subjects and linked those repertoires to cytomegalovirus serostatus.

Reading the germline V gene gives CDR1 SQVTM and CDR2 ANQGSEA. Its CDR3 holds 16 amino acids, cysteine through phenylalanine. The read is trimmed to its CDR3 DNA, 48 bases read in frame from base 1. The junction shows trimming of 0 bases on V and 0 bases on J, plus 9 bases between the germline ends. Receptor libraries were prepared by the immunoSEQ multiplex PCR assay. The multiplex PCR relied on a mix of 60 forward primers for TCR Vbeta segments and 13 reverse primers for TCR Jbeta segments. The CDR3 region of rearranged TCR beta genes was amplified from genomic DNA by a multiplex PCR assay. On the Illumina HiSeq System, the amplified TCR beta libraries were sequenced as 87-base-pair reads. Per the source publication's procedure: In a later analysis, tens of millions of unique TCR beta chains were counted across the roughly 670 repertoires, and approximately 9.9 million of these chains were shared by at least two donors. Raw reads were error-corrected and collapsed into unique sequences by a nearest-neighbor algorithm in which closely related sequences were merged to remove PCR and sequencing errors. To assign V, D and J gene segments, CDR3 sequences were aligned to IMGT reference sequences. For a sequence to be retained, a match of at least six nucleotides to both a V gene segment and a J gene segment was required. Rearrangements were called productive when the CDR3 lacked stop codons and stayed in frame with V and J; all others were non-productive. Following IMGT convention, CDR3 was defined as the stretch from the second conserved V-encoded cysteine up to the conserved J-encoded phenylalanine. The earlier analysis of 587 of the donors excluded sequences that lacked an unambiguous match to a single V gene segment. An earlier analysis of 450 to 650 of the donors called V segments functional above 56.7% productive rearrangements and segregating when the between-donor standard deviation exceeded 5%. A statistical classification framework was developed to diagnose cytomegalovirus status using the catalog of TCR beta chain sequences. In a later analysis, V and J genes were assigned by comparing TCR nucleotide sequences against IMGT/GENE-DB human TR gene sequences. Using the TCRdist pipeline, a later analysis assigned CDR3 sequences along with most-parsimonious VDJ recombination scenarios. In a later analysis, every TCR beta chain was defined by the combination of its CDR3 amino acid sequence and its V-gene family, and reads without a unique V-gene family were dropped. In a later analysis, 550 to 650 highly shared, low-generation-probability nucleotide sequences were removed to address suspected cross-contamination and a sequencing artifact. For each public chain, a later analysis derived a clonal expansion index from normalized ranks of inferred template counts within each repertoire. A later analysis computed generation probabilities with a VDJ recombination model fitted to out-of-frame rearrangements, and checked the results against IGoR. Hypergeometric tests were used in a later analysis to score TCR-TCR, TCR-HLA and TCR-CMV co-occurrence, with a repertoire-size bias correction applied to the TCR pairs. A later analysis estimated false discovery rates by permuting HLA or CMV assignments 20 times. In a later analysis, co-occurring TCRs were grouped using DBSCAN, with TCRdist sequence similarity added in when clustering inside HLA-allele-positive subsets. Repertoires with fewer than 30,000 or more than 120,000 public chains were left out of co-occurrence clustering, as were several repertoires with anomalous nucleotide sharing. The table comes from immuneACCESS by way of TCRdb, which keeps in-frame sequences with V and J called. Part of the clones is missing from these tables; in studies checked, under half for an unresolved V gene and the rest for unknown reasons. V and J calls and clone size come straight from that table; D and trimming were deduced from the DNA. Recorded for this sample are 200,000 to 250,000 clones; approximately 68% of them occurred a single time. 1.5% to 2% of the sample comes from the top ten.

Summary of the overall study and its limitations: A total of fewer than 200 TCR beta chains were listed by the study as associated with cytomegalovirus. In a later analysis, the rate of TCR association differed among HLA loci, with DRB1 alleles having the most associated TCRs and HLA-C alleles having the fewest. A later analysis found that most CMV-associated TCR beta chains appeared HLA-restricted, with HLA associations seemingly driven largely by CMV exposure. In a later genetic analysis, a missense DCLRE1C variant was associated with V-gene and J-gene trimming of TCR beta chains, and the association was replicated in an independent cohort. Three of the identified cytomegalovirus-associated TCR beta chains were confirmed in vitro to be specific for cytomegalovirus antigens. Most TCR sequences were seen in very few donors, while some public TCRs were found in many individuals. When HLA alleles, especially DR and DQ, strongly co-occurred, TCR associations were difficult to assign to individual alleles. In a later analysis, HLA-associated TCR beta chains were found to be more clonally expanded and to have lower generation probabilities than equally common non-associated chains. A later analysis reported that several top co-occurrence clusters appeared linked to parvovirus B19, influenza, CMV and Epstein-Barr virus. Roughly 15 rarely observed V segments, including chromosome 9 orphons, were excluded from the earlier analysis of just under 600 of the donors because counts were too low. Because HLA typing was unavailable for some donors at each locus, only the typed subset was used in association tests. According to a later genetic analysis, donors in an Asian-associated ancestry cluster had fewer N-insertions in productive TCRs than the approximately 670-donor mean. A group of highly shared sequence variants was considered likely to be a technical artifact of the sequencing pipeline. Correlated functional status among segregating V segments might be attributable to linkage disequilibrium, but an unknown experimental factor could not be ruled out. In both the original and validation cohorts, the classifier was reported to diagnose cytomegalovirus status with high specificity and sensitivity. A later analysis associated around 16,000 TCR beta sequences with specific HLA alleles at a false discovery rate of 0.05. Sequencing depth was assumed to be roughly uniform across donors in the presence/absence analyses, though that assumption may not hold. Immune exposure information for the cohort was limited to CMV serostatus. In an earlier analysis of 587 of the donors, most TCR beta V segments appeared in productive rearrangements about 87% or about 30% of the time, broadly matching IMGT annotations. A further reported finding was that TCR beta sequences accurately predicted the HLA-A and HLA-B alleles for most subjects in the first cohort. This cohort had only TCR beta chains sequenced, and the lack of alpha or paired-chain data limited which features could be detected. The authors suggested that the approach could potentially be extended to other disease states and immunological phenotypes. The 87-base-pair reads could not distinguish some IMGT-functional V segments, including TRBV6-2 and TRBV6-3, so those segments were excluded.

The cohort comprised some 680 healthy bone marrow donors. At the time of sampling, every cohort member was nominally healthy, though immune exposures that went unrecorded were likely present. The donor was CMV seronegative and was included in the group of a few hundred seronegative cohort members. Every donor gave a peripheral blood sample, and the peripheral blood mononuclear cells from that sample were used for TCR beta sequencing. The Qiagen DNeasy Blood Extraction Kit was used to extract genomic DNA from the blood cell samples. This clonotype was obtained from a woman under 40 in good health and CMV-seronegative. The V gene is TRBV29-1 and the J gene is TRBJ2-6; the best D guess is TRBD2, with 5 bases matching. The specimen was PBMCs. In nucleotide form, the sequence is TGCAGCGTTGAAGAAGCGGTGAGCTCTGGGGCCAACGTCCTGACTTTC. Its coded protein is CSVEEAVSSGANVLTF.